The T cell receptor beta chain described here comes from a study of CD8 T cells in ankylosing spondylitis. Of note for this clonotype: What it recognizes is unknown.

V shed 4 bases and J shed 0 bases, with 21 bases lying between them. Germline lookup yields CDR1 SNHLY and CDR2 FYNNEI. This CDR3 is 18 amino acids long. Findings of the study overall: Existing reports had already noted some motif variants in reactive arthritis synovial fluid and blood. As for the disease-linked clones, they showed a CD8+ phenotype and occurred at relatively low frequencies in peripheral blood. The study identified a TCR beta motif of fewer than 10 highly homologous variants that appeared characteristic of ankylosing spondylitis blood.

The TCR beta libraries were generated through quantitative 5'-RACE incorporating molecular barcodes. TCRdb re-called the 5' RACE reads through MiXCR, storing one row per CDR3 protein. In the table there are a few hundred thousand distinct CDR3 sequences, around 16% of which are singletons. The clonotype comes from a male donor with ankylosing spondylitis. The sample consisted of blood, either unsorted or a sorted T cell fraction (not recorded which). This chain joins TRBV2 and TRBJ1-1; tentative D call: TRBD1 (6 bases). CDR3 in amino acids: CASSAKLGGGRLNTEAFF. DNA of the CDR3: TGTGCCAGCAGTGCAAAATTAGGGGGTGGACGATTGAACACTGAAGCTTTCTTT. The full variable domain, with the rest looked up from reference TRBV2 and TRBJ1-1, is EPEVTQTPSHQVTQMGQEVILRCVPISNHLYFYWYRQILGQKVEFLVSFYNNEISEKSEIFDDQFSVERPDGSNFTLKIRSTKLEDSAMYFCASSAKLGGGRLNTEAFFGQGTRLTVV.